This T cell receptor beta chain was recorded in a study of sequential checkpoint blockade in melanoma. Treatment defined: randomized to nivolumab then ipilimumab (arm A) or the reverse (arm B). The data were produced by immunoSEQ multiplex PCR, yet TCRdb's version contains in-frame clones alone and is incomplete. The sample carries just over 9,000 clones, 50% to 60% recorded once. The CDR3 consists of 12 residues. Germline V gives CDR1 SGHRS, CDR2 YFSETQ. With 4 bases removed from V and 7 bases from J, the gap between germline ends came to 11 bases. The chain uses TRBV5-1 and TRBJ1-1, with D hard to call. This TCR was sampled from a human donor with melanoma. Material: CD8+ T cells sorted from blood (inferred from file names), obtained from a patient given nivolumab and ipilimumab in sequence. CDR3 coding DNA: TGCGCCAGCAGCCGGACGGGAGGTGAAGCTTTCTTT. It yields the protein CASSRTGGEAFF. Looking up the rest from reference TRBV5-1 and TRBJ1-1 gives the full variable domain: KAGVTQTPRYLIKTRGQQVTLSCSPISGHRSVSWYQQTPGQGLQFLFEYFSETQRNKGNFPGRFSGRQFSNSRSEMNVSTLELGDSALYLCASSRTGGEAFFGQGTRLTVV.